This is a list of T cell receptor beta chains from one sample in a study of cytomegalovirus exposure and HLA in healthy donors. Produced via immunoSEQ multiplex PCR; TCRdb's table is partial and in-frame only. The table has under 200,000 clones, 60% to 80% seen once. Sample: PBMCs. The receptors originated from a woman aged 40 to 50 in good health and CMV-seropositive. CDR3s include the opening cysteine and the closing phenylalanine or tryptophan. A D gene is named only where the DNA matches it firmly. A row's size may be missing; if present it is once, few, many or a size class.

V gene: TRBV19
D gene: TRBD1
J gene: TRBJ1-1
clone size: .
CDR3 protein: CASSPSDREEAFF
CDR3 DNA: TGTGCCAGTAGTCCTTCCGACAGGGAGGAAGCTTTCTTT

V gene: TRBV7-3
D gene: TRBD2
J gene: TRBJ2-1
clone size: .
CDR3 protein: CANWLGTSDNEQFF
CDR3 DNA: TGTGCCAACTGGCTGGGGACTAGCGACAATGAGCAGTTCTTC

V gene: TRBV9
D gene: .
J gene: TRBJ1-5
clone size: .
CDR3 protein: CASNPSGDRYQPQHF
CDR3 DNA: TGTGCCAGCAACCCTTCAGGTGATCGATATCAGCCCCAGCATTTT

V gene: TRBV7-9
D gene: .
J gene: TRBJ2-2
clone size: .
CDR3 protein: CASSFSSANTGELFF
CDR3 DNA: TGTGCCAGCAGCTTTAGTAGCGCGAACACCGGGGAGCTGTTTTTT

V gene: TRBV6-4
D gene: TRBD1
J gene: TRBJ1-2
clone size: once
CDR3 protein: CASSPGQGNYGYTF
CDR3 DNA: TGTGCCAGCAGCCCTGGACAGGGAAACTATGGCTACACCTTC

V gene: TRBV4-3
D gene: .
J gene: TRBJ1-2
clone size: few
CDR3 protein: CASSQDLGGVYGYTF
CDR3 DNA: TGCGCCAGCAGCCAAGATCTTGGTGGAGTCTATGGCTACACCTTC

V gene: TRBV4-2
D gene: TRBD1
J gene: TRBJ2-7
clone size: few
CDR3 protein: CASSQDPGQASYEQYF
CDR3 DNA: TGTGCCAGCAGCCAAGATCCGGGACAGGCCTCCTACGAGCAGTACTTC

V gene: TRBV4-1
D gene: TRBD2
J gene: TRBJ2-7
clone size: .
CDR3 protein: CASSETAGGPYEQYF
CDR3 DNA: TGCGCCAGCAGCGAAACAGCGGGAGGGCCTTACGAGCAGTACTTC

V gene: TRBV11-2
D gene: TRBD2
J gene: TRBJ2-5
clone size: .
CDR3 protein: CASRASGYQETQYF
CDR3 DNA: TGTGCCAGCAGGGCTAGCGGGTACCAAGAGACCCAGTACTTC

V gene: TRBV7-2
D gene: .
J gene: TRBJ2-2
clone size: .
CDR3 protein: CASSSGGGYTGELFF
CDR3 DNA: TGTGCCAGCAGCTCTGGCGGAGGGTACACCGGGGAGCTGTTTTTT

V gene: TRBV7-2
D gene: .
J gene: TRBJ1-5
clone size: few
CDR3 protein: CASSSSAGGGQPQHF
CDR3 DNA: TGTGCCAGCAGCTCTTCTGCTGGGGGGGGCCAGCCCCAGCATTTT

V gene: TRBV7-7
D gene: .
J gene: TRBJ2-5
clone size: .
CDR3 protein: CASSSTLGGEKETQYF
CDR3 DNA: TGTGCTAGCAGCTCAACGCTAGGGGGTGAAAAAGAGACCCAGTACTTC

V gene: TRBV4-2
D gene: .
J gene: TRBJ2-3
clone size: many
CDR3 protein: CASSQSPRVYTDTQYF
CDR3 DNA: TGTGCCAGCAGCCAGTCCCCCAGGGTGTATACAGATACGCAGTATTTT

V gene: TRBV11-3
D gene: .
J gene: TRBJ2-1
clone size: once
CDR3 protein: CASSLGRYNEQFF
CDR3 DNA: TGTGCCAGCAGCTTGGGGCGGTACAATGAGCAGTTCTTC

V gene: TRBV27
D gene: .
J gene: TRBJ1-5
clone size: .
CDR3 protein: CASRSGDRGPQHF
CDR3 DNA: TGTGCCAGCAGGTCAGGGGACCGGGGGCCCCAGCATTTT

V gene: TRBV7-8
D gene: TRBD2
J gene: TRBJ2-3
clone size: .
CDR3 protein: CASTSGREDTQYF
CDR3 DNA: TGTGCCAGCACTAGCGGGAGGGAAGATACGCAGTATTTT

V gene: TRBV28
D gene: .
J gene: TRBJ2-7
clone size: .
CDR3 protein: CASTPSYRYEQYF
CDR3 DNA: TGTGCCAGCACCCCAAGTTACCGTTACGAGCAGTACTTC

V gene: TRBV28
D gene: TRBD2
J gene: TRBJ2-3
clone size: .
CDR3 protein: CASSLWREGTDTQYF
CDR3 DNA: TGTGCCAGCAGTTTATGGCGGGAGGGCACAGATACGCAGTATTTT

V gene: TRBV5-4
D gene: TRBD1
J gene: TRBJ1-1
clone size: .
CDR3 protein: CASTDRGDPSAFF
CDR3 DNA: TGTGCCAGCACCGACAGGGGGGACCCGTCCGCTTTCTTT

V gene: TRBV6-1
D gene: .
J gene: TRBJ2-2
clone size: .
CDR3 protein: CASSGGQGGGAGELFF
CDR3 DNA: TGTGCCAGCAGTGGGGGGCAGGGCGGAGGTGCCGGGGAGCTGTTTTTT

V gene: TRBV28
D gene: TRBD2
J gene: TRBJ2-3
clone size: .
CDR3 protein: CASSFAATSGDTDTQYF
CDR3 DNA: TGTGCCAGCAGTTTCGCGGCGACTAGCGGGGACACAGATACGCAGTATTTT

V gene: TRBV7-3
D gene: TRBD2
J gene: TRBJ2-2
clone size: few
CDR3 protein: CASSFSTSSNTGELFF
CDR3 DNA: TGTGCCAGCAGCTTTTCGACTAGCTCCAACACCGGGGAGCTGTTTTTT

V gene: TRBV7-9
D gene: .
J gene: TRBJ1-1
clone size: .
CDR3 protein: CASSLNGWGDAF
CDR3 DNA: TGTGCCAGCAGCTTAAACGGATGGGGAGACGCCTTT

V gene: TRBV6-6
D gene: .
J gene: TRBJ2-7
clone size: .
CDR3 protein: CASLDRGLAKIYEQYF
CDR3 DNA: TGTGCCAGTCTAGACCGCGGGTTAGCGAAAATCTACGAGCAGTACTTC

V gene: TRBV19
D gene: TRBD1
J gene: TRBJ1-1
clone size: once
CDR3 protein: CASKGDGQGNTEAFF
CDR3 DNA: TGTGCCAGTAAAGGGGACGGACAGGGGAACACTGAAGCTTTCTTT

V gene: TRBV11-3
D gene: TRBD2
J gene: TRBJ2-7
clone size: .
CDR3 protein: CASSLIAGPRF
CDR3 DNA: TGTGCCAGCAGCTTAATAGCGGGGCCTAGATTC

V gene: TRBV7-3
D gene: TRBD1
J gene: TRBJ2-1
clone size: once
CDR3 protein: CASSSTGQGGYNEQFF
CDR3 DNA: TGTGCCAGCAGCTCGACCGGACAGGGAGGCTACAATGAGCAGTTCTTC

V gene: TRBV6-6
D gene: .
J gene: TRBJ2-3
clone size: few
CDR3 protein: CASTEWGGTDTQYF
CDR3 DNA: TGTGCCAGCACCGAATGGGGCGGCACAGATACGCAGTATTTT

V gene: TRBV28
D gene: .
J gene: TRBJ1-4
clone size: few
CDR3 protein: CASRQGGLIEKLFF
CDR3 DNA: TGTGCCAGCAGGCAAGGGGGTTTAATTGAAAAACTGTTTTTT

V gene: TRBV7-3
D gene: TRBD2
J gene: TRBJ2-1
clone size: few
CDR3 protein: CASSFASGSNNEQFF
CDR3 DNA: TGTGCCAGCAGCTTCGCTAGCGGGAGTAACAATGAGCAGTTCTTC

V gene: TRBV28
D gene: .
J gene: TRBJ1-2
clone size: .
CDR3 protein: CASSFTGRGPYGYTF
CDR3 DNA: TGTGCCAGCAGTTTTACTGGCAGGGGCCCCTATGGCTACACCTTC

V gene: TRBV5-1
D gene: .
J gene: TRBJ1-1
clone size: .
CDR3 protein: CASSPRGFTEAFF
CDR3 DNA: TGCGCCAGCAGTCCGCGGGGGTTCACTGAAGCTTTCTTT

V gene: TRBV5-4
D gene: .
J gene: TRBJ2-3
clone size: few
CDR3 protein: CASSDRQVLGDTQYF
CDR3 DNA: TGTGCCAGCAGCGACAGACAGGTGCTAGGGGATACGCAGTATTTT

V gene: TRBV27
D gene: TRBD2
J gene: TRBJ2-1
clone size: .
CDR3 protein: CASSYAAGVGYEQFF
CDR3 DNA: TGTGCCAGCAGTTATGCGGCGGGAGTTGGGTATGAGCAGTTCTTC

V gene: TRBV5-4
D gene: .
J gene: TRBJ2-5
clone size: .
CDR3 protein: CASSLRTKQETQYF
CDR3 DNA: TGTGCCAGCAGCTTGAGGACTAAACAAGAGACCCAGTACTTC

V gene: TRBV11-1
D gene: .
J gene: TRBJ2-7
clone size: .
CDR3 protein: CASSLGSRESYEQYF
CDR3 DNA: TGTGCCAGCAGCTTAGGGTCTCGGGAGTCCTACGAGCAGTACTTC

V gene: TRBV7-6
D gene: TRBD2
J gene: TRBJ2-3
clone size: .
CDR3 protein: CASSWGLAGEDTQYF
CDR3 DNA: TGTGCCAGCAGCTGGGGACTAGCGGGAGAAGATACGCAGTATTTT

V gene: TRBV5-6
D gene: .
J gene: TRBJ1-4
clone size: few
CDR3 protein: CASSLFLWNREHEKLFF
CDR3 DNA: TGTGCCAGCAGCTTGTTTTTATGGAACAGGGAACATGAAAAACTGTTTTTT

V gene: TRBV19
D gene: .
J gene: TRBJ1-2
clone size: .
CDR3 protein: CASSIDLRGATYGYTF
CDR3 DNA: TGTGCCAGTAGTATAGATTTACGGGGGGCCACGTATGGCTACACCTTC

V gene: TRBV9
D gene: .
J gene: TRBJ2-5
clone size: few
CDR3 protein: CASSFLGGAQETQYF
CDR3 DNA: TGTGCCAGCAGCTTCTTGGGGGGGGCGCAAGAGACCCAGTACTTC

V gene: TRBV9
D gene: .
J gene: TRBJ1-3
clone size: .
CDR3 protein: CASSVDMGRNTIYF
CDR3 DNA: TGTGCCAGCAGCGTAGATATGGGGCGCAACACCATATATTTT

V gene: TRBV5-1
D gene: TRBD2
J gene: TRBJ2-5
clone size: .
CDR3 protein: CASSPVAGVETQYF
CDR3 DNA: TGCGCCAGCAGCCCCGTGGCGGGAGTGGAGACCCAGTACTTC

V gene: TRBV6-1
D gene: TRBD2
J gene: TRBJ2-3
clone size: .
CDR3 protein: CASSGTSGGDTQYF
CDR3 DNA: TGTGCCAGCTCCGGGACTAGCGGGGGGGATACGCAGTATTTT

V gene: TRBV15
D gene: .
J gene: TRBJ2-2
clone size: few
CDR3 protein: CATSGRAGTGELFF
CDR3 DNA: TGTGCCACCAGCGGAAGGGCAGGGACCGGGGAGCTGTTTTTT

V gene: TRBV30
D gene: TRBD1
J gene: TRBJ1-6
clone size: .
CDR3 protein: CAWSVKGANSPLHF
CDR3 DNA: TGTGCCTGGAGTGTAAAGGGGGCGAACTCACCCCTCCACTTT

V gene: TRBV7-2
D gene: TRBD2
J gene: TRBJ2-1
clone size: .
CDR3 protein: CASSAELAGGAEQFF
CDR3 DNA: TGTGCCAGCAGCGCGGAACTAGCGGGAGGAGCTGAGCAGTTCTTC

V gene: TRBV7-9
D gene: .
J gene: TRBJ1-1
clone size: .
CDR3 protein: CASSSVSGEAFF
CDR3 DNA: TGTGCCAGCAGCTCCGTCTCCGGGGAAGCTTTCTTT

V gene: TRBV10-1
D gene: .
J gene: TRBJ1-2
clone size: .
CDR3 protein: CASSPRGCGSGYTF
CDR3 DNA: TGCGCCAGCTCACCGCGGGGGTGTGGATCTGGCTACACCTTC

V gene: TRBV25-1
D gene: .
J gene: TRBJ2-2
clone size: medium-sized
CDR3 protein: CASSELGRDTGELFF
CDR3 DNA: TGTGCCAGCAGTGAATTAGGCAGGGACACCGGGGAGCTGTTTTTT

V gene: TRBV5-4
D gene: TRBD1
J gene: TRBJ2-5
clone size: .
CDR3 protein: CASSFGGQGAYQETQYF
CDR3 DNA: TGTGCCAGCAGCTTCGGCGGACAGGGGGCATACCAAGAGACCCAGTACTTC

V gene: TRBV28
D gene: TRBD2
J gene: TRBJ2-3
clone size: .
CDR3 protein: CASSLRLAGVETDTQYF
CDR3 DNA: TGTGCCAGCAGTTTGAGACTAGCGGGAGTTGAAACAGATACGCAGTATTTT

V gene: TRBV7-2
D gene: TRBD1
J gene: TRBJ2-7
clone size: .
CDR3 protein: CASSLGQLISYEQYF
CDR3 DNA: TGTGCCAGCAGCTTGGGACAGTTGATCTCCTACGAGCAGTACTTC

V gene: TRBV19
D gene: TRBD2
J gene: TRBJ2-2
clone size: .
CDR3 protein: CASSIGGGTGELFF
CDR3 DNA: TGTGCCAGTAGTATCGGGGGGGGCACCGGGGAGCTGTTTTTT

V gene: TRBV9
D gene: TRBD1
J gene: TRBJ2-5
clone size: few
CDR3 protein: CASSEGARETQYF
CDR3 DNA: TGTGCCAGCAGCGAGGGGGCGAGGGAGACCCAGTACTTC